Given below is one T cell receptor beta chain in context. Its antigen is undetermined. CDR1 is MNHNY, CDR2 SVGAGI, per germline (reference sequence). The CDR3 sequence is 14 residues long. V lost 8 bases, J lost 6 bases, and 19 bases lay in between. The data belong to a study of PD-1 blockade in classical Hodgkin lymphoma. The patients all showed relapse after autologous stem cell transplantation, while their brentuximab vedotin exposure varied. CD4+ T cells were purified from thawed PBMCs by negative selection. Complete response, partial response or progressive disease were the best responses. Notes on the study in general: CD4+ TCR diversity climbed significantly by C4D1, unlike CD8+ TCR diversity. Undefined causes, possibly disease activity or prior therapy, underlie the repertoire differences. A reduction in baseline TCR diversity was reportedly seen in newly diagnosed patients relative to healthy donors.

Sequenced by immunoSEQ multiplex PCR; TCRdb stores in-frame clones only, minus some. The data contain 12,000 or so clones, 70% to 85% of them singletons. This receptor was taken from a human donor with classical Hodgkin lymphoma. The sequences come from CD4+ T cells from blood, collected at baseline. The chain combines TRBV6-6 with TRBJ1-2; D gene unclear. CDR3 coding DNA: TGTGCCAGCGCAATTTCCGGTGTCGGGGATGGCTACACCTTC. Protein sequence: CASAISGVGDGYTF.